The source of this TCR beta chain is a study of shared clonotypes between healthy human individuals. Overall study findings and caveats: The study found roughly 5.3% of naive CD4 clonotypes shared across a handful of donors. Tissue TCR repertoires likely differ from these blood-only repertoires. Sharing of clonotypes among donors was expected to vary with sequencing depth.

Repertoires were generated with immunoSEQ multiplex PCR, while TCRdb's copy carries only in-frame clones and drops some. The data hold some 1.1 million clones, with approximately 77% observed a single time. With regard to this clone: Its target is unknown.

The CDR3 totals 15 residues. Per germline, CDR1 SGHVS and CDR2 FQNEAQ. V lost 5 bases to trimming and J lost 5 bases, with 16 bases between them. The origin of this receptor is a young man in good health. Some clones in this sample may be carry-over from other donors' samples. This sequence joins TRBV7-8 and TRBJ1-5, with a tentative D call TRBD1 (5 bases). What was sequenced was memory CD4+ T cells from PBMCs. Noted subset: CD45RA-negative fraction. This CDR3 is CASSLGALGDQPQHF. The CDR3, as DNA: TGTGCCAGCAGCCTAGGGGCATTAGGAGATCAGCCCCAGCATTTT.